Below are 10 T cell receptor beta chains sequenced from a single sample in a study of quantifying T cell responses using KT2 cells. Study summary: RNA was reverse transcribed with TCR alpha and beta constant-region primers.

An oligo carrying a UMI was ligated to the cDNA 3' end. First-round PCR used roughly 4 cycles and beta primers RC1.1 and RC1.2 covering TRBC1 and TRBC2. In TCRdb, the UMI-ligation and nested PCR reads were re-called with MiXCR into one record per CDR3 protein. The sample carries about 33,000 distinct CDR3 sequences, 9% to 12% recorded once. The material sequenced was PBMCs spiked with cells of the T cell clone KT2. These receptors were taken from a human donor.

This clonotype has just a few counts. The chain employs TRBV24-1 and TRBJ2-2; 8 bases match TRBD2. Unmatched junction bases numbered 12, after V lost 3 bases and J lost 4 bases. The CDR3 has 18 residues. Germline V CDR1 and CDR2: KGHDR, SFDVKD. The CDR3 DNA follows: TGTGCCACCAGTGATCCGGGGGGGACATCCCCCCCCACCGGGGAGCTGTTTTTT. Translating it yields CATSDPGGTSPPTGELFF.

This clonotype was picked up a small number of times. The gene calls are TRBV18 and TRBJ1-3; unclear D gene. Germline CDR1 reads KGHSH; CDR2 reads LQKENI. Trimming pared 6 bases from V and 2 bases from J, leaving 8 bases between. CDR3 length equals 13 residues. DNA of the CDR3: TGTGCCAGCTCTTTCTCCACTGGAAACACCATATATTTT. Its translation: CASSFSTGNTIYF.

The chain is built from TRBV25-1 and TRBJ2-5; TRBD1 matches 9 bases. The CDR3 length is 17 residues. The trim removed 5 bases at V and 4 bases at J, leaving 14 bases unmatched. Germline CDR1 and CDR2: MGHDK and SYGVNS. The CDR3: CASSFNRGLGVGETQYF. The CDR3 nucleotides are TGTGCCAGCAGTTTCAACAGGGGGCTGGGCGTAGGAGAGACCCAGTACTTC.

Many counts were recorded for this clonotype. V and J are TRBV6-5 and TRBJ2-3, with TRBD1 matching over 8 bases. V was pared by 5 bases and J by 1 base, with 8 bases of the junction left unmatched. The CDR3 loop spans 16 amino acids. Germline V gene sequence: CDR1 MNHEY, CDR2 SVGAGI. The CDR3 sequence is CASSSTGTGRTDTQYF. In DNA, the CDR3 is TGTGCCAGCAGTAGCACCGGGACAGGACGCACAGATACGCAGTATTTT.

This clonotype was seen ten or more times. CDR3 residues: CASSPGTENSPLHF. In DNA, the CDR3 is TGTGCCAGCAGCCCCGGGACAGAAAATTCACCCCTCCACTTT. V and J are TRBV6-5 and TRBJ1-6, with 7 bases matching TRBD1. Germline V gives CDR1 MNHEY, CDR2 SVGAGI. V lost 6 bases, J lost 7 bases, and 6 bases stayed unmatched. CDR3 length: 14 residues.

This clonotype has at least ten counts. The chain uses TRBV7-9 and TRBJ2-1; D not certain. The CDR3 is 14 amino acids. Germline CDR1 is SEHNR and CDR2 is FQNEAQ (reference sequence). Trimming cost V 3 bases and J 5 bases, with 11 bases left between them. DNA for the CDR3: TGTGCCAGCAGCTTTTCAAAGACGGACAATGAGCAGTTCTTC. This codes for CASSFSKTDNEQFF.

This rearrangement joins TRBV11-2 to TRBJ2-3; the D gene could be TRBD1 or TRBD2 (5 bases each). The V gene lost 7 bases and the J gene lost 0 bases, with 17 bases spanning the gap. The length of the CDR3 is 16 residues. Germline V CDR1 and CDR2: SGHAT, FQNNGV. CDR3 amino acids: CASIRGAGASTDTQYF. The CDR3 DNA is TGTGCCAGCATTAGAGGGGCGGGCGCCAGCACAGATACGCAGTATTTT.

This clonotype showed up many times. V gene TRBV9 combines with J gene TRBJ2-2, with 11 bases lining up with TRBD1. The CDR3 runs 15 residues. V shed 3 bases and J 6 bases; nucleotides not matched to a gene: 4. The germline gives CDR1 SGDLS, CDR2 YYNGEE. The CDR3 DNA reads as TGTGCCAGCAGCGCCGGGACAGGGGGATCCGGGGAGCTGTTTTTT. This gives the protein CASSAGTGGSGELFF.

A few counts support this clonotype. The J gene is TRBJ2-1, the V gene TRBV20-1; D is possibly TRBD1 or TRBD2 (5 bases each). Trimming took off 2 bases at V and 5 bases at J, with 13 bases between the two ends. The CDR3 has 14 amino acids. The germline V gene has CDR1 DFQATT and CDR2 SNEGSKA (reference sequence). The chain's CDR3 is CSARSSGPNNEQFF. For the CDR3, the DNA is TGCAGTGCTAGATCCTCGGGACCAAACAATGAGCAGTTCTTC.

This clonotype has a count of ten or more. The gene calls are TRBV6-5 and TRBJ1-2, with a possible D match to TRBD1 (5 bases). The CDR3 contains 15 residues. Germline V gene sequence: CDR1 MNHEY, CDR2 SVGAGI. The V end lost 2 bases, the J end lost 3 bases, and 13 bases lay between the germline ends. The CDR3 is CASSYRAGSHYGYTF. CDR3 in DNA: TGTGCCAGCAGTTACCGCGCAGGGTCACACTATGGCTACACCTTC.